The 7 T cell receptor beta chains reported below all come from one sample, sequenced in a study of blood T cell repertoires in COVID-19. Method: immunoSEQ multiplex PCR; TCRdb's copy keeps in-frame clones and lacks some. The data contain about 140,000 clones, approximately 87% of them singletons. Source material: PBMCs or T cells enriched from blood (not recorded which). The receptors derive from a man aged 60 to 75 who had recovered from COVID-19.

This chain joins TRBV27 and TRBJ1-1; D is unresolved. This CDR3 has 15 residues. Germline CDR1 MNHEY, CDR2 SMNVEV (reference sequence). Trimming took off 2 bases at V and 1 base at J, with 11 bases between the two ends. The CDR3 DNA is TGTGCCAGCAGTTTAGGAGCTCAGAGGAACACTGAAGCTTTCTTT. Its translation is CASSLGAQRNTEAFF.

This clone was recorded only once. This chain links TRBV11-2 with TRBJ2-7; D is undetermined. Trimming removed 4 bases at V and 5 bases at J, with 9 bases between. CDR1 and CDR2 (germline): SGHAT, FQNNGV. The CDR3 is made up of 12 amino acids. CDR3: CASSSSRHEQYF. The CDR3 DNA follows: TGTGCCAGCAGCTCTAGTAGACACGAGCAGTACTTC.

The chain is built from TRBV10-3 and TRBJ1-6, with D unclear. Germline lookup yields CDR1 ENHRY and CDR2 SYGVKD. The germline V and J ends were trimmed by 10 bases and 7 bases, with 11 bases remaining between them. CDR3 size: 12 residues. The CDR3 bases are TGTGCCAGCGCCCGATCAAATTCACCCCTCCACTTT. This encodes CASARSNSPLHF.

CDR3 region: CASSRRTGVGNQPQHF. The CDR3, as DNA: TGCGCCAGCAGTCGGAGGACAGGGGTCGGCAATCAGCCCCAGCATTTT. V gene TRBV4-1 combines with J gene TRBJ1-5; 9 bases are a match to TRBD1. After removal of 6 bases from V and 2 bases from J, the junction contained 8 bases not matched to a gene. Germline CDR1 is MGHRA and CDR2 is YSYEKL. The CDR3 consists of 16 residues.

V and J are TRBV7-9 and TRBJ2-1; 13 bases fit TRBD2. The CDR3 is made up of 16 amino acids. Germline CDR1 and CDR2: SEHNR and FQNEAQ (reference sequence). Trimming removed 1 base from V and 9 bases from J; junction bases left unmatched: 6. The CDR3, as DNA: TGTGCCAGCAGCTTAGTTGGACTAGCGGGAGCGGCTGAGCAGTTCTTC. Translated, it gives CASSLVGLAGAAEQFF.

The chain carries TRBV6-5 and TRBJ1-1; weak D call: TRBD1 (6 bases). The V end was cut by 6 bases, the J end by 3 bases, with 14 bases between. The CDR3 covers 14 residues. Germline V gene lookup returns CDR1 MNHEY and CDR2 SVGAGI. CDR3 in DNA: TGTGCCAGCAGAAAACAGGGCAGGGACACTGAAGCTTTCTTT. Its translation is CASRKQGRDTEAFF.

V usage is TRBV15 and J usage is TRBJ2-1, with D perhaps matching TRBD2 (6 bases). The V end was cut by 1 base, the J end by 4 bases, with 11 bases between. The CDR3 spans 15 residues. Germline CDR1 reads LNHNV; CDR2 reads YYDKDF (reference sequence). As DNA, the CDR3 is TGTGCCACCAGCAGAGCTGGCGGGGTATACAATGAGCAGTTCTTC. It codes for CATSRAGGVYNEQFF.